The sequence of this T cell receptor (beta chain) was determined in a study of blood T cell repertoires in COVID-19. Across the study: T cells, B-cell-depleted T cells, or PBMCs supplied cDNA or gDNA.

Measured with immunoSEQ multiplex PCR; TCRdb has only the in-frame clones, and not every one. The sample consists of roughly 120,000 clones, 80% to 90% of them appearing once. Germline V gene sequence: CDR1 SGHTA, CDR2 FQGNSA. The CDR3 is 15 amino acids. Trimming stripped 5 bases from V and 9 bases from J, with 20 bases between. The chain has TRBV7-2 and TRBJ2-1; no firm D call. Sequencing was done on a sample of peripheral blood. This receptor was taken from a man aged 65 to 79 who had recovered from COVID-19. The CDR3 DNA sequence: TGTGCCAGCAGCACGCTATTCCTGGGCCGCATTGAGCAGTTCTTC. Protein: CASSTLFLGRIEQFF. Combining the CDR3 with reference TRBV7-2 and TRBJ2-1 gives the whole variable domain GAGVSQSPSNKVTEKGKDVELRCDPISGHTALYWYRQSLGQGLEFLIYFQGNSAPDKSGLPSDRFSAERTGGSVSTLTIQRTQQEDSAVYLCASSTLFLGRIEQFFGPGTRLTVL.